The rows below give T cell receptor beta chains drawn from one sample of a study of beta chain features in type 1 diabetes. Here immunoSEQ multiplex PCR was the method, and the copy in TCRdb shows in-frame clones only, minus some. The data show about 150,000 clones, 7.5% to 10% seen once. Sequencing was done on a sample of central memory CD4+ T cells from blood. The source of these receptors is a woman aged 18-30 years in good health. CDR3s include the opening cysteine and the closing phenylalanine or tryptophan. D genes are given only for firm matches. Expanded clones are given a class, and other clones once, few, many or no size at all.

>TRBV19|NA|few|TRBJ2-1
CASSMGLEQFF
>TRBV11-2|TRBD2|NA|TRBJ2-1
CASSLTGTSYNEQFF
>TRBV30|NA|few|TRBJ2-2
CAWSVDGFTGELFF
>TRBV29-1|NA|NA|TRBJ2-5
CSVSREKISQETQYF
>TRBV6-1|TRBD2|few|TRBJ2-7
CASSVRLAGAIVSYEQYF
>TRBV30|NA|many|TRBJ2-5
CAWGQRETQYF
>TRBV2|NA|NA|TRBJ2-7
CASSEARSVSYEQYF
>TRBV18|TRBD2|NA|TRBJ2-7
CASSPRLAGGLEYF
>TRBV18|TRBD1|NA|TRBJ2-1
CASSRPGTGGLGEQFF
>TRBV19|NA|NA|TRBJ2-6
CASSMAVPGANVLTF
>TRBV29-1|NA|many|TRBJ2-5
CSVEDLSGNQETQYF
>TRBV20-1|NA|few|TRBJ2-3
CSARSMDTQYF
>TRBV18|TRBD2|NA|TRBJ2-2
CASSPERGGLNTGELFF
>TRBV18|TRBD1|NA|TRBJ1-2
CASSSTGADYGYTF
>TRBV29-1|NA|few|TRBJ1-3
CSASRGNSGNTIYF
>TRBV27|TRBD2|NA|TRBJ2-5
CASSPPGLAEETQYF
>TRBV6-1|TRBD1|few|TRBJ1-1
CASSRQGKSTEAFF
>TRBV30|TRBD1|NA|TRBJ2-7
CAWSYRGPGEQYF
>TRBV5-6|TRBD1|NA|TRBJ1-5
CASSPYAGGEGQPQHF
>TRBV5-1|TRBD2|few|TRBJ2-2
CASSSTSGMRAGELFF
>TRBV5-1|NA|NA|TRBJ1-6
CASSLDSRNSPLHF
>TRBV2|NA|NA|TRBJ2-2
CASTREAGELFF
>TRBV2|TRBD2|NA|TRBJ2-3
CASSEGGGSTDTQYF
>TRBV4-1|NA|once|TRBJ2-1
CASSQDWSPPFF
>TRBV10-3|NA|NA|TRBJ1-2
CATLEMSHSGYTF
>TRBV5-6|TRBD2|few|TRBJ2-3
CASTPMLAGDTQYF
>TRBV11-1|NA|NA|TRBJ1-1
CASSLERGSEAFF
>TRBV10-3|NA|NA|TRBJ2-7
CAISETTSSYEQYF
>TRBV19|NA|few|TRBJ2-6
CASSQGPGANVLTF
>TRBV4-3|TRBD1|few|TRBJ1-5
CASSHTGTGDNQPQHF
>TRBV5-8|NA|few|TRBJ2-2
CASSFYWQGINTGELFF
>TRBV28|NA|NA|TRBJ1-5
CASSSGINQPQHF
>TRBV14|NA|NA|TRBJ2-3
CASSPGWGLPVTDTQYF
>TRBV6-6|TRBD1|many|TRBJ1-1
CASSYPGQGDTEAFF
>TRBV5-4|TRBD1|few|TRBJ1-4
CASSRQGPDEKLFF
>TRBV20-1|NA|many|TRBJ1-2
CSVSSGEGYTF
>TRBV2|NA|few|TRBJ2-7
CASTGYNYEQYF
>TRBV7-2|TRBD2|few|TRBJ2-7
CASSLVPSGSNEQYF
>TRBV5-1|NA|few|TRBJ2-3
CASQEVLPDTQYF
>TRBV19|NA|NA|TRBJ1-2
CASSMGTAERGYGYTF
>TRBV5-1|NA|NA|TRBJ2-5
CASSLNGGEETQYF
>TRBV9|NA|NA|TRBJ2-5
CASSVGAQGYSGQETQYF
>TRBV2|NA|few|TRBJ2-2
CASSPLDGELFF
>TRBV2|TRBD2|NA|TRBJ2-2
CASRLVAGVTGELFF
>TRBV14|NA|NA|TRBJ1-1
CASKRDLNTEAFF
>TRBV27|NA|NA|TRBJ1-1
CASRAIDRPLEAFF
>TRBV21-1|NA|NA|TRBJ2-2
CASSARQGVHTGELFF
>TRBV5-6|NA|NA|TRBJ2-7
CASSQGLAFEQYF
>TRBV5-6|TRBD1|NA|TRBJ1-1
CASSWDRRENTEAFF
>TRBV9|TRBD1|NA|TRBJ2-7
CASSAWDSTYEQYF
>TRBV5-6|TRBD2|NA|TRBJ2-3
CASSERTSGSADTQYF
>TRBV18|NA|NA|TRBJ2-1
CASSPGQGSYNEQFF
>TRBV18|NA|NA|TRBJ1-2
CASSNGGDGYTF
>TRBV7-6|TRBD1|NA|TRBJ2-4
CASSVEQGANIQYF
>TRBV5-6|TRBD1|few|TRBJ1-2
CASSSLTGGRGYTF
>TRBV9|TRBD2|many|TRBJ2-1
CASSRGTSGAYNEQFF
>TRBV7-9|NA|NA|TRBJ1-5
CASSLSDGNQPQHF
>TRBV28|NA|few|TRBJ2-5
CASSSVQETQYF